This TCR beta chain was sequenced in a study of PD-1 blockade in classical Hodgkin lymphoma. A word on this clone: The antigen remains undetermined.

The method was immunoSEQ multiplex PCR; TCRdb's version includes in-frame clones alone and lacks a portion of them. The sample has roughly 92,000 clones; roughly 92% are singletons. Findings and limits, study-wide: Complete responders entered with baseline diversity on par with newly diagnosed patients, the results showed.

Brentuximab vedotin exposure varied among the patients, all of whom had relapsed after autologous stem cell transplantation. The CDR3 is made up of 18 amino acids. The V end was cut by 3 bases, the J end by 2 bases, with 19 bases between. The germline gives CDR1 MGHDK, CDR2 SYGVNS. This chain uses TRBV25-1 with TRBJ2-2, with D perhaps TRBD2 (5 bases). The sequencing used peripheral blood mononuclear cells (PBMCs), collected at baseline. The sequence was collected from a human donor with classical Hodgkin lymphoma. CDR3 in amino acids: CASSDFPGGGANTGELFF. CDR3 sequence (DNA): TGTGCCAGCAGTGATTTCCCTGGAGGAGGTGCCAACACCGGGGAGCTGTTTTTT.